This paragraph reports one T cell receptor beta chain. The antigen it recognizes is unknown. Per-base qualities were not stored, and no clone one base away is much larger. This entry comes from a study of T-cell memory formation after mild COVID-19 (dated by TCRdb to about 2021). For the wider study: TCR sequence clusters from the two donors were largely donor specific. In two donors, T-cell clones that expanded and contracted after mild COVID-19 were tracked by sequencing TCRalpha and TCRbeta repertoires over time. The cohort comprised two young, previously healthy adult volunteers, one female and one male.

Study-level results and caveats: Whether the second-wave clones peaking on day 37 were SARS-CoV-2 specific was not confirmed. From day 15 to 85, contracting clones showed balanced CD4/CD8 phenotypes, whereas a second wave of clones that expanded from day 15 to 37 leaned towards CD4+. Some responding clones were found in pre-infection memory, which suggests that pre-existing cross-reactive memory T cells took part in the SARS-CoV-2 response. Contracting CD4+ clones were found mainly in CM and EM memory subsets, while CD8+ clones were enriched in EMRA. Only two mild cases were covered in the study, and larger cohorts including severe cases with pre-infection samples were considered necessary.

Ficoll-Paque density gradient centrifugation was the method used to isolate PBMCs. TCRdb names Illumina NovaSeq 6000 as the instrument used. cDNA libraries for TCRalpha and TCRbeta were prepared by 5'RACE using constant-segment primers, with sample barcodes and unique molecular identifiers added. Trizol reagent was used to extract RNA from every sample. Libraries were amplified in two PCR steps, with a second sample barcode and Illumina TruSeq adapters added in the second step. The libraries were sequenced on an Illumina NovaSeq using 2 x 150 bp paired-end reads. The published analysis was carried out like this. The reads were demultiplexed and collapsed into UMI-guided consensus sequences using migec v1.2.7. Using mixcr v2.1.11, UMI consensuses were aligned to TRA and TRB V and J templates and then assembled into clonotypes. A clonotype was counted as expanded or contracted only if both edgeR and NoisET called the change significant, with noise models trained on biological replicates. For edgeR calls, the cutoffs were a false discovery rate-adjusted p below 0.01 and a log2 fold-change threshold of 1. PCA with hierarchical clustering of max-normalized trajectories of the 1000 most abundant clonotypes was used as exploratory dynamics analysis. Separately sequenced CD4+ and CD8+ repertoires were used to assign the CD4 or CD8 phenotype of responding clones. Using fastp at Q25 and MiXCR, TCRdb reprocessed the public reads and kept productive beta chains. CDR3 protein sequences are deduplicated, and each keeps its most common genes and DNA. The V and J calls and clone size come from TCRdb's table, not from the authors' own analysis. For this sample there are about 350,000 distinct CDR3 sequences; around 15% appear just once. The top ten clones comprise about 22% of the sample.

Trimming leaves V shorter by 6 bases and J shorter by 2 bases, with the junction holding 6 bases beyond the gene matches. According to the germline V gene, CDR1 reads SNHLY and CDR2 reads FYNNEI. The CDR3 sequence holds 14 residues, the cysteine and phenylalanine included. Of the read, only the CDR3 DNA is kept; its 42 bases are in frame from base 1. This receptor was obtained from a man between 18 and 35 years old who had mild COVID-19 (a few samples of this study predate the infection). The sample titles of this study are shuffled in the database, so cell type and time point are left out; the donor was told from shared clones. The sequenced material came from PBMCs or a T cell subset sorted from them (not recorded which). The chain joins TRBV2 to TRBJ2-5, with TRBD2 identical over 7 junction bases. At the DNA level, the sequence is TGTGCCAGCAGGACGGGACTAAATCAAGAGACCCAGTACTTC. Translated, it reads CASRTGLNQETQYF.